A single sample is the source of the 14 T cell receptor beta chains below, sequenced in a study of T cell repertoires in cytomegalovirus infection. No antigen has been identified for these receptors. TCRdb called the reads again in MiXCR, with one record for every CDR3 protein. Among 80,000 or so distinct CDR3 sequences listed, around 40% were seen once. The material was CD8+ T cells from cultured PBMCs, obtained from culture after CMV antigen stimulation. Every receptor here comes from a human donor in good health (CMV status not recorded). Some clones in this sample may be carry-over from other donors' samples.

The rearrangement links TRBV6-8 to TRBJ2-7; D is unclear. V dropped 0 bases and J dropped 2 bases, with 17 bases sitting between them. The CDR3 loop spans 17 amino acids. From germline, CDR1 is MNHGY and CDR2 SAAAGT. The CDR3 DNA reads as TGTGCCAGCAGTTACTCCGCCAGAGGTGAGCAGACCTACGAGCAGTACTTC. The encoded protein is CASSYSARGEQTYEQYF.

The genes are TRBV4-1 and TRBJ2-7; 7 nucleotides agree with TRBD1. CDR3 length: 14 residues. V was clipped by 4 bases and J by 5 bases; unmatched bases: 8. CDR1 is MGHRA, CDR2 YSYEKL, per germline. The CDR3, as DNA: TGCGCCAGCAGCCGTAGACAGGGTATCGACGAGCAGTACTTC. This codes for CASSRRQGIDEQYF.

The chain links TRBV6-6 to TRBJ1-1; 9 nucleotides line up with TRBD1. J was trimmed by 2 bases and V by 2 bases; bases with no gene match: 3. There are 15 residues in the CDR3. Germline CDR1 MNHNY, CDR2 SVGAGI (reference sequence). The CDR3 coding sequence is TGTGCCAGCAGTTACACAACAGGGGGCAACACTGAAGCTTTCTTT. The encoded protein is CASSYTTGGNTEAFF.

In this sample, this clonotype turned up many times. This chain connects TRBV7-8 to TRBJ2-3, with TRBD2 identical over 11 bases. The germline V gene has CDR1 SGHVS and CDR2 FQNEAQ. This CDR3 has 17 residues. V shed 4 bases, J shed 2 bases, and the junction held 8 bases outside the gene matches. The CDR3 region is CASSYTGLADYTDTQYF. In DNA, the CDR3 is TGTGCCAGCAGCTATACGGGACTAGCGGATTACACAGATACGCAGTATTTT.

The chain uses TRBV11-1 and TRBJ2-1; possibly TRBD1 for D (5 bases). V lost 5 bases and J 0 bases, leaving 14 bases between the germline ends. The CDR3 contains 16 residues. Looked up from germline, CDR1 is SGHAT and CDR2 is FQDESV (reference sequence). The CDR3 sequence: CASSPQGAVSYNEQFF. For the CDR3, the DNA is TGTGCCAGCAGCCCCCAAGGGGCGGTCTCCTACAATGAGCAGTTCTTC.

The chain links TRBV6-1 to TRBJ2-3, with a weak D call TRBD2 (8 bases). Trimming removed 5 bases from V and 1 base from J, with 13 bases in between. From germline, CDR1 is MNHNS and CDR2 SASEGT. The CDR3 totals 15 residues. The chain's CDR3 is CASSYSGTGTDTQYF. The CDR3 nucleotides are TGTGCCAGCAGTTATAGCGGGACAGGCACAGATACGCAGTATTTT.

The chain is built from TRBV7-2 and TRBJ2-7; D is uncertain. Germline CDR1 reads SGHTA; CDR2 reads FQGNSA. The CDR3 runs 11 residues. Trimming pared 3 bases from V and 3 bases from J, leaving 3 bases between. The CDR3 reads CASSLHYEQYF. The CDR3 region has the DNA TGTGCCAGCAGCTTGCACTACGAGCAGTACTTC.

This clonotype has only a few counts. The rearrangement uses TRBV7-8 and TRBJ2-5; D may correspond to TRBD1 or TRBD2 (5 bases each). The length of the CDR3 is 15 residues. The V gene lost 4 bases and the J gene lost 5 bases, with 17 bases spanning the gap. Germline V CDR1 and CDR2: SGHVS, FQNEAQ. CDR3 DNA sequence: TGTGCCAGCAGCTCAAGCTACGGGGACCGGGAGACCCAGTACTTC. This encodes CASSSSYGDRETQYF.

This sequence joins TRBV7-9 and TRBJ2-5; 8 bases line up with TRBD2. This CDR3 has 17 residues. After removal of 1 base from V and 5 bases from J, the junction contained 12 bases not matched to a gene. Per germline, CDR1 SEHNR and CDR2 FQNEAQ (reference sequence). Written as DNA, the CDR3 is TGTGCCAGCAGCTTAGGGGGAGGACTAGCTGTTGAGGAGACCCAGTACTTC. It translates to CASSLGGGLAVEETQYF.

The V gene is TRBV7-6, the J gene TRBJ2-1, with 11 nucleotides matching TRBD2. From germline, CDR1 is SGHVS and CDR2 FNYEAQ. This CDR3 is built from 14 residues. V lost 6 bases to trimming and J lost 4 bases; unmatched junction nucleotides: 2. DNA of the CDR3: TGTGCCAGCAGTACTAGCGGGGGTTACAATGAGCAGTTCTTC. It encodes CASSTSGGYNEQFF.

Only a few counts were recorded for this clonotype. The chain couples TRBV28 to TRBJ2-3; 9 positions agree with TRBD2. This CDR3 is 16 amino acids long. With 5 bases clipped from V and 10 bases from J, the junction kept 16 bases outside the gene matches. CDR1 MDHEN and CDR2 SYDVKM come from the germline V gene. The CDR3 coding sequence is TGTGCCAGCAGTCCCCCCCGCGGGGGGGCCTTCGACGCGCAGTATTTT. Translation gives CASSPPRGGAFDAQYF. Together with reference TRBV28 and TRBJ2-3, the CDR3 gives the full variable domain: DVKVTQSSRYLVKRTGEKVFLECVQDMDHENMFWYRQDPGLGLRLIYFSYDVKMKEKGDIPEGYSVSREKKERFSLILESASTNQTSMYLCASSPPRGGAFDAQYFGPGTRLTVL.

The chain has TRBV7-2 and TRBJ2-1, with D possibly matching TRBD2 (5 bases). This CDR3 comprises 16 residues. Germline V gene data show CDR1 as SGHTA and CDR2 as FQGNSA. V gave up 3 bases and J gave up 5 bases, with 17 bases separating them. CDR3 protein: CASSFPGTRPDNEQFF. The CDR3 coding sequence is TGTGCCAGCAGCTTCCCAGGAACTAGGCCGGACAATGAGCAGTTCTTC.

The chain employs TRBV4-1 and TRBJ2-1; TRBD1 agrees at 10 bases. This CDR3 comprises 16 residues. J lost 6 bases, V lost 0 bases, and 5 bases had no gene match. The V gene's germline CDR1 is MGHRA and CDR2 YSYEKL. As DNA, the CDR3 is TGCGCCAGCAGCCAAGAAGACAGGGGGCTGGCCAATGAGCAGTTCTTC. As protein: CASSQEDRGLANEQFF.

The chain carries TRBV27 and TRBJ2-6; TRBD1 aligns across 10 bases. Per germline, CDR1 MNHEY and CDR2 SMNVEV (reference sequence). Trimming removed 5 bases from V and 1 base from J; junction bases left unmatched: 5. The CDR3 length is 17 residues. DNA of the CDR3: TGTGCCAGCAGTCCCTGGACAGGGGGGTCTGGGGCCAACGTCCTGACTTTC. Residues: CASSPWTGGSGANVLTF. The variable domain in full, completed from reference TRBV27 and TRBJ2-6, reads EAQVTQNPRYLITVTGKKLTVTCSQNMNHEYMSWYRQDPGLGLRQIYYSMNVEVTDKGDVPEGYKVSRKEKRNFPLILESPSPNQTSLYFCASSPWTGGSGANVLTFGAGSRLTVL.